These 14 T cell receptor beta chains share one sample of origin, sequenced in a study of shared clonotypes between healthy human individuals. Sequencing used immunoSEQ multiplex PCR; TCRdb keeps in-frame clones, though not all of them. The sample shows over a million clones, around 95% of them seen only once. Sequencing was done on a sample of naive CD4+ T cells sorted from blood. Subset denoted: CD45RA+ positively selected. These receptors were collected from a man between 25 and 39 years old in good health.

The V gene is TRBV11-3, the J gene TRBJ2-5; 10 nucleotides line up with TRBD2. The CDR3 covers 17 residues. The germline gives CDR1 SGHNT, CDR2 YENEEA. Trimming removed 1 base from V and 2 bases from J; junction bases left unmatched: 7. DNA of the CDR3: TGTGCCAGCAGCTTAGGTGCCCTAGCGGGAGTTCAAGAGACCCAGTACTTC. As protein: CASSLGALAGVQETQYF. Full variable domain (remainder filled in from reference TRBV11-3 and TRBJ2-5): EAGVVQSPRYKIIEKKQPVAFWCNPISGHNTLYWYLQNLGQGPELLIRYENEEAVDDSQLPKDRFSAERLKGVDSTLKIQPAELGDSAVYLCASSLGALAGVQETQYFGPGTRLLVL.

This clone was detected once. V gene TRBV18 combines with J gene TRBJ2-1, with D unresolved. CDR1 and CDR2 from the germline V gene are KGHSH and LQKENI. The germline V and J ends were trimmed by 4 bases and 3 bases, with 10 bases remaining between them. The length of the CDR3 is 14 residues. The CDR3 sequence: CASSQGPGYNEQFF. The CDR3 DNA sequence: TGTGCCAGCTCACAAGGGCCTGGCTACAATGAGCAGTTCTTC.

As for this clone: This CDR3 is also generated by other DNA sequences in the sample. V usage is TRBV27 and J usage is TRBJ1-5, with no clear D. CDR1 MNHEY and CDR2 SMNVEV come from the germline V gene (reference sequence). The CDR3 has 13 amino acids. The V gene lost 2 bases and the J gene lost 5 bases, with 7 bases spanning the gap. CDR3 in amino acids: CASSLRVDQPQHF. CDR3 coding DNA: TGTGCCAGCAGTTTAAGGGTTGATCAGCCCCAGCATTTT.

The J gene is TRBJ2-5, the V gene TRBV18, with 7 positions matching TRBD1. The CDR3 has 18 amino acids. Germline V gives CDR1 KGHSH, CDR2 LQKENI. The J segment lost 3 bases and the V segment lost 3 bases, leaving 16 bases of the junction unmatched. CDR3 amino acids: CASSPQTFPGQSEETQYF. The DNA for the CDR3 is TGTGCCAGCTCACCTCAAACCTTTCCGGGACAGAGTGAAGAGACCCAGTACTTC.

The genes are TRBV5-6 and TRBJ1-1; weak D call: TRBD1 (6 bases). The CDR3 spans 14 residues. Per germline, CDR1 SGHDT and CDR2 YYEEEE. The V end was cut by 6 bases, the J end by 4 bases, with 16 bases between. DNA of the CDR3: TGTGCCAGCATCGTGGGGGGGCACAGCACTGAAGCTTTCTTT. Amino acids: CASIVGGHSTEAFF.

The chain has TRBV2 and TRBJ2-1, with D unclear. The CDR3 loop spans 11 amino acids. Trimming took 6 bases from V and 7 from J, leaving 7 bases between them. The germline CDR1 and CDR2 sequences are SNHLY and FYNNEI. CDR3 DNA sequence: TGTGCCAGCAGAGGGATTAATGAGCAGTTCTTC. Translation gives CASRGINEQFF.

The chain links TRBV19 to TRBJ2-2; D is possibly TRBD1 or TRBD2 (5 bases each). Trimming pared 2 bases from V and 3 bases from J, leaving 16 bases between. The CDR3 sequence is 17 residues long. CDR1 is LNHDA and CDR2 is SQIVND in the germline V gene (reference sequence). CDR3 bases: TGTGCCAGTAGTATAAAGCATTTTGGGACGCACACCGGGGAGCTGTTTTTT. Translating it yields CASSIKHFGTHTGELFF. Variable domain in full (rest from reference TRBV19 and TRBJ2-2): DGGITQSPKYLFRKEGQNVTLSCEQNLNHDAMYWYRQDPGQGLRLIYYSQIVNDFQKGDIAEGYSVSREKKESFPLTVTSAQKNPTAFYLCASSIKHFGTHTGELFFGEGSRLTVL.

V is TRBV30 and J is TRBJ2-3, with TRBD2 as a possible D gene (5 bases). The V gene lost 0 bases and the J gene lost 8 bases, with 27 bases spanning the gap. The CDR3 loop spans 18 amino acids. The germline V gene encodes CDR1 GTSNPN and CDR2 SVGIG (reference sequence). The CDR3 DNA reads TGTGCCTGGAGTGTAACCTCTTCAGGACTTACCGGGCAAGGTACGCAGTATTTT. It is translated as CAWSVTSSGLTGQGTQYF.

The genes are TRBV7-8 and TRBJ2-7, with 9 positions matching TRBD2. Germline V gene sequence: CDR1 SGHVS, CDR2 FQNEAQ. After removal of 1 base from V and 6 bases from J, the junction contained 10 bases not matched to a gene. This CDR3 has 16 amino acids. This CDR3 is CASSLGVWASGTEQYF. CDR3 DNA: TGTGCCAGCAGCTTAGGGGTGTGGGCTAGCGGGACCGAGCAGTACTTC.

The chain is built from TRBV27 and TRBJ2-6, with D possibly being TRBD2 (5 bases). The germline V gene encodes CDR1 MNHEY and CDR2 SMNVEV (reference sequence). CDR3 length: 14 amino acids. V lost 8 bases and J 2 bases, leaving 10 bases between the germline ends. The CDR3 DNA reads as TGTGCCAGCCTCTCGAGGGCTGGGGCCAACGTCCTGACTTTC. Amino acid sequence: CASLSRAGANVLTF.

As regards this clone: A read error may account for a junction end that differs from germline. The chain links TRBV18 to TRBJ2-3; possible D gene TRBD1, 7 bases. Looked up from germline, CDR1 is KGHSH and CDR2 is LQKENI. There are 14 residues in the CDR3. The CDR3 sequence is CASFHTGRGAPRDF. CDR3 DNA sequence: TGTGCCAGCTTCCACACGGGCAGGGGGGCGCCTCGGGATTTT.

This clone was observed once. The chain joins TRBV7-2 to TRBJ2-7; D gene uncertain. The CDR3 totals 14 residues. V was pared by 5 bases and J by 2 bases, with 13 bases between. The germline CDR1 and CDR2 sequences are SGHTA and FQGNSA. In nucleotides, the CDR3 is TGTGCCAGCAGCGCCGGGCCCGATCCCTACGAGCAGTACTTC. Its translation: CASSAGPDPYEQYF.

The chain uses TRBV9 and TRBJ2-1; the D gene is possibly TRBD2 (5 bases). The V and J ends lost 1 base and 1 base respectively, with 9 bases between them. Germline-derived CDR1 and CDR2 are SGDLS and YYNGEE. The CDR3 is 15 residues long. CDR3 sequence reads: CASSVRAASYNEQFF. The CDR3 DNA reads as TGTGCCAGCAGCGTAAGAGCGGCATCCTACAATGAGCAGTTCTTC.

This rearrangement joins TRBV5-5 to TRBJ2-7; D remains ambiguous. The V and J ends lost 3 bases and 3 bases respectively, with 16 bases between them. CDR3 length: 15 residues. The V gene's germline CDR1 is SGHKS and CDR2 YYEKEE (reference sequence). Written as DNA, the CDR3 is TGTGCCAGCAGCTATATGTTCCTACCCGTCTACGAGCAGTACTTC. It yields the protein CASSYMFLPVYEQYF.